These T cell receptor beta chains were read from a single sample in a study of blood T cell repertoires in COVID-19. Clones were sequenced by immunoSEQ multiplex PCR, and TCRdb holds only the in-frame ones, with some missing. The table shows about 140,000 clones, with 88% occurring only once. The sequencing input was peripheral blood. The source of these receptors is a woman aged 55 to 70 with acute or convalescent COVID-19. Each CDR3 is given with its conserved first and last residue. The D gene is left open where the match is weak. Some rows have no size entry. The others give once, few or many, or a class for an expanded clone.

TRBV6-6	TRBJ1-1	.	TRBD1	CASNNEQGSRAEAFF	TGTGCCAGCAACAATGAACAGGGGAGTAGGGCTGAAGCTTTCTTT
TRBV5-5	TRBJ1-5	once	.	CASSLSIPSNQPQHF	TGTGCCAGCAGCTTGTCTATCCCTAGCAATCAGCCCCAGCATTTT
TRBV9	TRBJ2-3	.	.	CASSVVHGRSTDTQYF	TGTGCCAGCAGCGTAGTTCATGGCAGGAGCACAGATACGCAGTATTTT
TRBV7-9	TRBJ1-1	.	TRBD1	CASSTYRGRGVTEAFF	TGTGCCAGCAGTACTTACAGGGGGCGCGGGGTCACTGAAGCTTTCTTT
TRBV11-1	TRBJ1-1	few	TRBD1	CASSWSTGRSVTEAFF	TGTGCCAGCAGCTGGTCGACAGGGAGGTCTGTGACTGAAGCTTTCTTT
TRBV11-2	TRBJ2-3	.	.	CASSRLSGRSRDTQYF	TGTGCCAGCAGCCGATTATCTGGTCGGTCTAGGGATACGCAGTATTTT
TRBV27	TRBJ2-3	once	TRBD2	CASSLVGLAGADTQYF	TGTGCCAGCAGTTTAGTAGGACTAGCGGGGGCAGATACGCAGTATTTT
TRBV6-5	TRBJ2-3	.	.	CASSYSAGSTDTQYF	TGTGCCAGCAGTTACTCGGCGGGGAGCACAGATACGCAGTATTTT
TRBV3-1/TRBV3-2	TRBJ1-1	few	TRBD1	CASSPDRGGTEAFF	TGTGCCAGCAGCCCTGACAGGGGAGGAACTGAAGCTTTCTTT
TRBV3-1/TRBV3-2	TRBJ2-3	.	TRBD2	CASSQISGGADTQYF	TGTGCCAGCAGCCAGATAAGCGGGGGGGCAGATACGCAGTATTTT
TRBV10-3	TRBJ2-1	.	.	CAIGSNEQFF	TGTGCCATCGGGAGCAATGAGCAGTTCTTC
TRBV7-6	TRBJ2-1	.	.	CASSFTENEQFF	TGTGCCAGCAGCTTCACAGAGAATGAGCAGTTCTTC
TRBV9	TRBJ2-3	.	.	CASSASGDITDTQYF	TGTGCCAGCAGCGCGTCCGGGGATATCACAGATACGCAGTATTTT
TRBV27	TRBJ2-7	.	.	CASRAGPVPSTYEQYF	TGTGCCAGCAGGGCAGGGCCAGTCCCATCTACCTACGAGCAGTACTTC
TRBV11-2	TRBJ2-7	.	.	CASSSPQIGTYEQYF	TGTGCCAGCAGCTCCCCACAGATTGGCACCTACGAGCAGTACTTC
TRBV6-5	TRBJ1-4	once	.	CASRKQGPNEKLFF	TGTGCCAGCAGGAAACAGGGACCTAATGAAAAACTGTTTTTT
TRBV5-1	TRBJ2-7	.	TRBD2	CASSFLFSGGYEQYF	TGCGCCAGCAGCTTTCTATTTAGCGGGGGCTACGAGCAGTACTTC
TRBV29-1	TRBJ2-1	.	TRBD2	CSVGIGAGGYNEQFF	TGCAGCGTTGGGATAGGAGCGGGGGGATACAATGAGCAGTTCTTC
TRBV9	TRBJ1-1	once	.	CASSVRAGSTLTNTEAFF	TGTGCCAGCAGCGTAAGAGCAGGGTCCACCCTAACGAACACTGAAGCTTTCTTT
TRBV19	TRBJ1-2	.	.	CASSPQGGYGYTF	TGTGCCAGTAGTCCGCAGGGAGGCTATGGCTACACCTTC
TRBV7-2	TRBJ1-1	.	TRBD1	CASSLNRGRNTEAFF	TGTGCCAGCAGCTTAAACAGGGGGCGGAACACTGAAGCTTTCTTT
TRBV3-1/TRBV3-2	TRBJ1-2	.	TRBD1	CASSRSRTGGGYGYTF	TGTGCCAGCAGCCGATCAAGGACAGGGGGCGGCTATGGCTACACCTTC
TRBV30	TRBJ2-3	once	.	CAWSVRRGTDTQYF	TGTGCCTGGAGTGTACGTCGGGGCACAGATACGCAGTATTTT
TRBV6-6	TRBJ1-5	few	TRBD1	CASSRPRDSSNQPQHF	TGTGCCAGCAGTCGACCCCGGGACAGCTCCAATCAGCCCCAGCATTTT
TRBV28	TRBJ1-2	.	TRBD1	CASTPGQGIYGYTF	TGTGCCAGCACCCCCGGACAGGGGATCTATGGCTACACCTTC
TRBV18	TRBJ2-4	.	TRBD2	CASSGTIMENIQYF	TGTGCCAGCTCAGGGACTATTATGGAGAACATTCAGTACTTC
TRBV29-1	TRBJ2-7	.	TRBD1	CSVATRQGALSYEQYF	TGCAGCGTAGCCACCCGACAGGGGGCCCTTTCCTACGAGCAGTACTTC
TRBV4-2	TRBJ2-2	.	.	CASSQDITMGRGRGELFF	TGTGCCAGCAGCCAAGATATCACTATGGGAAGGGGTCGAGGGGAGCTGTTTTTT
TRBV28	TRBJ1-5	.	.	CASRIGNQPQHF	TGTGCCAGCAGGATAGGCAATCAGCCCCAGCATTTT
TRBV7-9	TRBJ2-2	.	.	CASSIHSSNTGELFF	TGTGCCAGCAGTATCCACAGTTCGAACACCGGGGAGCTGTTTTTT
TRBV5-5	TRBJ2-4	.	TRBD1	CASSSPLGTGGARFNIQYF	TGTGCCAGCAGCTCGCCCCTCGGGACAGGGGGCGCGAGGTTTAACATTCAGTACTTC
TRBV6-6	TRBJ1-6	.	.	CASSPNSNSPLHF	TGTGCCAGCAGTCCCAACAGTAATTCACCCCTCCACTTT
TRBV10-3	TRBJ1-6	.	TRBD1	CATWEGTGNSPLHF	TGTGCCACGTGGGAGGGGACAGGGAATTCACCCCTCCACTTT
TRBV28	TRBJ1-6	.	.	CASRKGEGTYNSPLHF	TGTGCCAGCAGAAAAGGGGAAGGAACCTATAATTCACCCCTCCACTTT
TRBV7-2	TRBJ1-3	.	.	CASSFSSSGAGNTIYF	TGTGCCAGCAGCTTCTCGTCGTCAGGGGCTGGAAACACCATATATTTT
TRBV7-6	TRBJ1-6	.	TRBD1	CASSEDRAHNSPLHF	TGTGCCAGCAGCGAAGACAGGGCCCATAATTCACCCCTCCACTTT
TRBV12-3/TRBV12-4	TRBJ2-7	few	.	CASSLGLTYEQYF	TGTGCCAGCAGTTTAGGACTAACCTACGAGCAGTACTTC
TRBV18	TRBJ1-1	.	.	CASSSGGSTEAFF	TGTGCCAGCTCATCAGGTGGGAGCACTGAAGCTTTCTTT
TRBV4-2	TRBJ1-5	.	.	CASSPTWVLGGGRGYSNQPQHF	TGTGCCAGCAGCCCGACATGGGTTTTAGGGGGGGGCAGAGGCTATAGCAATCAGCCCCAGCATTTT
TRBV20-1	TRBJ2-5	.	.	CSASRGPQETQYF	TGCAGTGCTAGTCGCGGCCCTCAAGAGACCCAGTACTTC
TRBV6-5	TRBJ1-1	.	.	CASSYGEDTEAFF	TGTGCCAGCAGTTACGGTGAGGACACTGAAGCTTTCTTT
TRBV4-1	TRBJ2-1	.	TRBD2	CASSQDWEAGRYNEQFF	TGCGCCAGCAGCCAAGATTGGGAAGCGGGGCGGTACAATGAGCAGTTCTTC
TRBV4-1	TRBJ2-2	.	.	CASSQGLRGQNTGELFF	TGCGCCAGCAGCCAGGGTCTCAGGGGTCAGAACACCGGGGAGCTGTTTTTT
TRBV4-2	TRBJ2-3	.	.	CASSQGEARGLELADTQYF	TGTGCCAGCAGCCAAGGAGAGGCAAGGGGACTCGAACTCGCAGATACGCAGTATTTT
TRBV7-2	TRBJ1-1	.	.	CASSGGMNTEAFF	TGTGCCAGCAGCGGGGGGATGAACACTGAAGCTTTCTTT